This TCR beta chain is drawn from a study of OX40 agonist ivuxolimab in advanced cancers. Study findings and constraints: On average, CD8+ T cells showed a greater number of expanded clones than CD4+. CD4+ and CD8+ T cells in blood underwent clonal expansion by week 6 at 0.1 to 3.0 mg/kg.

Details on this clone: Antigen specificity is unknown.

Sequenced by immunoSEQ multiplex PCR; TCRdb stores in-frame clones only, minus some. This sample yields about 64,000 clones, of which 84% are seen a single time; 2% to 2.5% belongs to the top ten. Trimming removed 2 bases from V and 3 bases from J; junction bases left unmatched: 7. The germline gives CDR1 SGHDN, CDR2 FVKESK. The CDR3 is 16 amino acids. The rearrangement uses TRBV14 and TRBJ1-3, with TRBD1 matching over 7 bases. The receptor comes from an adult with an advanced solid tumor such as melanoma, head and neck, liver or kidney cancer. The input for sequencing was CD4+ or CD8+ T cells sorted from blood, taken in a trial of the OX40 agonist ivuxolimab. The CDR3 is CASSQKTGVGGNTIYF. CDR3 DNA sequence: TGTGCCAGCAGCCAAAAAACAGGGGTCGGTGGAAACACCATATATTTT.